The clone carrying this TCR beta chain came up a few times. Its specificity is unknown. A J-beta primer mix and a sample-barcoded 5' primer were used in a second PCR of about 6 to 12 cycles. One entry per CDR3 protein, called by TCRdb with MiXCR from the 5' RACE reads. The table shows 800,000 to 1,000,000 distinct CDR3 sequences, with around 49% occurring only once. The source of the sample is a study of blood T cells in healthy people across ages. Study-level results: A roughly linear age-dependent decrease characterized TCR beta diversity per million T cells. Investigators viewed diversity estimates from one million T cells as underestimates, the study reported.

The receptor was derived from a young man in good health. The sample consisted of blood.

The CDR3, as DNA: TGTGCCAGCAGCCAAGGATCTTCGGGGAGAGAGACCCAGTACTTC. It encodes CASSQGSSGRETQYF. The rearrangement joins TRBV3-1 to TRBJ2-5; maybe TRBD2 (5 bases). The CDR3 contains 15 residues. Trimming cost V 1 base and J 4 bases, with 13 bases left between them. Per the germline V gene, CDR1 is LGHDT and CDR2 is YNNKEL (reference sequence).